Below, 11 T cell receptor beta chains from the same sample are listed, as sequenced in a study of T cells in Graves' hyperthyroidism and ophthalmopathy. Amplification targeted TCR beta CDR3 regions from RNA transcripts. The TCR CDR3 was amplified in a first-round RT-PCR using the HTBI primer set. Using its own MiXCR run on the multiplex PCR reads, TCRdb lists one record per CDR3 protein. The repertoire consists of fewer than 750,000 distinct CDR3 sequences, with approximately 15% occurring once and the leading ten covering over 3.5%. Specimen: blood. The receptors were gathered from a woman between 40 and 50 years old with Graves' ophthalmopathy.

This clonotype was observed many times. The chain links TRBV28 to TRBJ2-7, with D uncertain. Germline CDR1 is MDHEN and CDR2 is SYDVKM. Trimming shortened V by 3 bases and J by 0 bases, and 6 bases separated the two germline ends. CDR3 length equals 13 residues. CDR3 nucleotide sequence: TGTGCCAGCAGTTTCTTCAGCTCCTACGAGCAGTACTTC. It yields the protein CASSFFSSYEQYF. The variable domain in full, completed from reference TRBV28 and TRBJ2-7, reads DVKVTQSSRYLVKRTGEKVFLECVQDMDHENMFWYRQDPGLGLRLIYFSYDVKMKEKGDIPEGYSVSREKKERFSLILESASTNQTSMYLCASSFFSSYEQYFGPGTRLTVT.

This clonotype has more than one count but fewer than ten. The chain couples TRBV30 to TRBJ1-2, with D possibly being TRBD1 (5 bases). Germline values: CDR1 GTSNPN, CDR2 SVGIG (reference sequence). V gave up 4 bases and J gave up 4 bases, with 22 bases separating them. The CDR3 contains 16 residues. The CDR3 reads CAWIRALLPGAYGYTF. For the CDR3, the DNA is TGTGCCTGGATCAGGGCCCTATTGCCCGGGGCCTATGGCTACACCTTC.

The genes are TRBV28 and TRBJ2-5; 15 bases line up with TRBD2. The CDR3 runs 17 residues. The V gene end was trimmed by 4 bases and the J gene end by 4 bases; junction bases not matched to a gene: 7. CDR1 and CDR2 (germline): MDHEN, SYDVKM. CDR3 loop: CASSSPAGLAGGETQYF. CDR3 DNA: TGTGCCAGCAGTTCCCCTGCGGGACTAGCGGGAGGAGAGACCCAGTACTTC.

This clonotype was observed at least ten times. This chain uses TRBV20-1 with TRBJ1-1, with D tentatively TRBD1 (6 bases). CDR3 length: 14 residues. Germline V gives CDR1 DFQATT, CDR2 SNEGSKA (reference sequence). Between the trimmed V and J ends, which lost 3 bases and 1 base, there was a span of 12 bases. The DNA for the CDR3 is TGCAGTGCTAGCCCGGGGGGGGCGAACACTGAAGCTTTCTTT. It encodes CSASPGGANTEAFF.

This clonotype was seen ten or more times. The genes are TRBV6-2 or TRBV6-3 and TRBJ1-1; D is uncertain. CDR3 length: 13 amino acids. The V end was cut by 4 bases, the J end by 3 bases, with 9 bases between. Germline V gene sequence: CDR1 MNHEY, CDR2 SVGEGT. The CDR3 DNA sequence: TGTGCCAGCAGTTTTAATGGGGACACTGAAGCTTTCTTT. Amino acids: CASSFNGDTEAFF.

This clonotype appeared many times. The CDR3 DNA follows: TGTGCCAGCAACGGGGACTCCTACGAGCAGTACTTC. Translation gives CASNGDSYEQYF. The rearrangement uses TRBV6-1 and TRBJ2-7, with D possibly matching TRBD2 (5 bases). Trimming pared 7 bases from V and 0 bases from J, leaving 7 bases between. Germline CDR1 MNHNS, CDR2 SASEGT. This CDR3 has 12 residues.

At least ten counts were recorded for this clonotype. The chain has TRBV2 and TRBJ2-2; a weak D match, TRBD1 (5 bases). The ends were cut back, 9 bases at V and 4 bases at J, with 9 bases in the middle. Germline V lookup: CDR1 SNHLY, CDR2 FYNNEI. This CDR3 is 12 amino acids long. The CDR3 loop is CARGLTTGELFF. The CDR3 DNA is TGTGCCAGGGGGCTTACCACCGGGGAGCTGTTTTTT. Using reference TRBV2 and TRBJ2-2 for the parts outside the CDR3, the full variable domain is EPEVTQTPSHQVTQMGQEVILRCVPISNHLYFYWYRQILGQKVEFLVSFYNNEISEKSEIFDDQFSVERPDGSNFTLKIRSTKLEDSAMYFCARGLTTGELFFGEGSRLTVL.

There are many counts of this clonotype. The chain joins TRBV7-9 to TRBJ2-7; the match to TRBD1 covers 10 bases. The V gene's germline CDR1 is SEHNR and CDR2 FQNEAQ (reference sequence). This CDR3 region has 14 residues. The junction had 10 bases not matched to a gene; V was cut back by 7 bases and J by 7 bases. CDR3 protein: CASIAGTGEWEQYF. DNA for the CDR3: TGTGCCAGCATCGCCGGGACAGGGGAATGGGAGCAGTACTTC.

This clonotype was counted ten times or more. The chain couples TRBV2 to TRBJ2-4; 8 bases agree with TRBD2. The CDR3 loop spans 14 amino acids. V trimming: 5 bases; J trimming: 8 bases; junction bases outside the gene matches: 8. CDR1 and CDR2 (germline): SNHLY, FYNNEI. The CDR3 loop reads CASSTGTSVYIQYF. DNA of the CDR3: TGTGCCAGCAGTACCGGGACTAGTGTTTACATTCAGTACTTC.

In its sample, this clonotype was seen many times. The rearrangement uses TRBV27 and TRBJ2-2, with D possibly being TRBD2 (5 bases). CDR1 and CDR2 from the germline V gene are MNHEY and SMNVEV (reference sequence). This CDR3 is built from 13 residues. The V gene lost 7 bases and the J gene lost 1 base, with 7 bases spanning the gap. The CDR3 region is CASNGMNTGELFF. The DNA for the CDR3 is TGTGCCAGCAACGGGATGAACACCGGGGAGCTGTTTTTT.

Many counts were recorded for this clonotype. The chain employs TRBV28 and TRBJ1-5; D might be TRBD1 (5 bases). CDR1 is MDHEN, CDR2 SYDVKM, per germline. V lost 11 bases and J lost 7, with 18 bases in between. CDR3 length equals 13 residues. This CDR3 is CASLDTGGQPQHF. Here the CDR3 DNA reads TGTGCCTCCCTAGACACCGGGGGACAGCCCCAGCATTTT.